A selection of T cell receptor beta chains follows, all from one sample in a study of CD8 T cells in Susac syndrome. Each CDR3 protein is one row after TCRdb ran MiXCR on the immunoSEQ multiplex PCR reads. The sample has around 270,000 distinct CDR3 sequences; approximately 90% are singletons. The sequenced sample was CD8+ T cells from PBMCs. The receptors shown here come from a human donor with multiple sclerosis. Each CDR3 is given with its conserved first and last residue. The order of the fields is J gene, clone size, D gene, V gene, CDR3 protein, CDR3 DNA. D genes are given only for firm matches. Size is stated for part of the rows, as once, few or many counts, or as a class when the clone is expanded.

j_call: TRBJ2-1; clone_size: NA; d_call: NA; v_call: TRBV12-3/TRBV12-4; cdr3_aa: CASTLGTHSYNEQFF; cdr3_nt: TGTGCCAGCACCCTCGGGACTCACTCCTACAATGAGCAGTTCTTC
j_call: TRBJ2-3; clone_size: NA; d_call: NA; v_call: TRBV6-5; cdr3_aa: CASSLQGGGTQYF; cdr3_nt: TGTGCCAGCAGTCTGCAGGGTGGGGGTACGCAGTATTTT
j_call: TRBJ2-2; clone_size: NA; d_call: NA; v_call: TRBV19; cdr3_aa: CASSIWIGDPTANTGELFF; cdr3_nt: TGTGCCAGTAGTATCTGGATAGGGGACCCTACCGCGAACACCGGGGAGCTGTTTTTT
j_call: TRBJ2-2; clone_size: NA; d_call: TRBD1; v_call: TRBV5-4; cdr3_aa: CASSPGTGSGTGELFF; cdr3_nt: TGTGCCAGCAGCCCAGGGACAGGGTCGGGCACCGGGGAGCTGTTTTTT
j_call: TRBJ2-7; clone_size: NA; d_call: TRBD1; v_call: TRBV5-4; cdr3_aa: CASSFRPDRTYEQYF; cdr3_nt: TGTGCCAGCAGCTTTAGACCGGACAGGACCTACGAGCAGTACTTC
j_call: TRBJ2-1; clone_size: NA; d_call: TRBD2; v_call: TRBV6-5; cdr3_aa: CASSYSSGGNEQFF; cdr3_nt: TGTGCCAGCAGTTACTCGAGCGGGGGCAATGAGCAGTTCTTC
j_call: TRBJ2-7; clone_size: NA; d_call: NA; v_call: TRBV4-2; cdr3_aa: CASSQEETTGNEQYF; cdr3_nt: TGTGCCAGCAGCCAAGAGGAGACGACAGGCAACGAGCAGTACTTC
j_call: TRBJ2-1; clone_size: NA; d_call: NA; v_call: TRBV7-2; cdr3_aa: CASSVLRDNEQFF; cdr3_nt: TGTGCCAGCAGCGTGCTCCGGGACAATGAGCAGTTCTTC
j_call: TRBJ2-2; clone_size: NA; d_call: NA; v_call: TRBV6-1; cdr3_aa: CASQSYGEAVTGELFF; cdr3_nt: TGTGCCAGCCAGTCGTATGGGGAGGCAGTGACCGGGGAGCTGTTTTTT
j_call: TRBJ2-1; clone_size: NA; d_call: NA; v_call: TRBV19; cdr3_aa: CASSLLGPYNEQFF; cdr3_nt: TGTGCCAGTAGTTTGTTGGGGCCCTACAATGAGCAGTTCTTC
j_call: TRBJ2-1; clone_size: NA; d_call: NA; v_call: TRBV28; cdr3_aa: CASHSYPYNEQFF; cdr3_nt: TGTGCCAGCCATAGCTACCCCTACAATGAGCAGTTCTTC
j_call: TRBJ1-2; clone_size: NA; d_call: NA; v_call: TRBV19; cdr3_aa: CASRTGIAQNYGYTF; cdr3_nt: TGTGCCAGTAGAACCGGGATAGCTCAAAACTATGGCTACACCTTC
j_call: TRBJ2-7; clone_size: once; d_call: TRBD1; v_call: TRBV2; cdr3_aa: CASSGDRALSYEQYF; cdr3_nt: TGTGCCAGCAGTGGAGACAGGGCACTCTCCTACGAGCAGTACTTC
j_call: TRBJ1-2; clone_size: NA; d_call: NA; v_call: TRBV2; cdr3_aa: CASSESPGGGYGYTF; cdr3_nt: TGTGCCAGCAGTGAATCCCCCGGCGGCGGCTATGGCTACACCTTC
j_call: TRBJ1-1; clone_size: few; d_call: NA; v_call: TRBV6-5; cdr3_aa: CASSYSRGRNTEAFF; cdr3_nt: TGTGCCAGCAGTTACTCGCGGGGAAGGAACACTGAAGCTTTCTTT
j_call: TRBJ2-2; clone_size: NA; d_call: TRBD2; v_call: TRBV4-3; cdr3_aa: CASSRLAPANTGELFF; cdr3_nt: TGCGCCAGCAGCCGACTAGCGCCTGCGAACACCGGGGAGCTGTTTTTT
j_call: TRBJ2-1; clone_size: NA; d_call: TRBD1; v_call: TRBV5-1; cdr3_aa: CASSPGQGNNEQFF; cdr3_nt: TGCGCCAGCAGCCCGGGACAGGGAAACAATGAGCAGTTCTTC
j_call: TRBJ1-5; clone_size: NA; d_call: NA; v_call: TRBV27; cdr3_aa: CASRTGWGNQPQHF; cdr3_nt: TGTGCCAGCAGGACGGGTTGGGGCAATCAGCCCCAGCATTTT
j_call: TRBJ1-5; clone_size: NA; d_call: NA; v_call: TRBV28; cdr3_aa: CASSYLQARQPQHF; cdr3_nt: TGTGCCAGCAGTTACTTACAGGCCCGTCAGCCCCAGCATTTT
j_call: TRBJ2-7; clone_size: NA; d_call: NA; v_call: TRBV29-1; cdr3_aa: CSVEGSRGYEQYF; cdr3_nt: TGCAGCGTTGAGGGCTCACGCGGCTACGAGCAGTACTTC
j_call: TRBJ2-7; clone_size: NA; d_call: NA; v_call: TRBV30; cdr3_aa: CAWSVRSVRGRNYEQYF; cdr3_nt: TGTGCCTGGAGTGTAAGGTCGGTCAGGGGCCGGAATTACGAGCAGTACTTC
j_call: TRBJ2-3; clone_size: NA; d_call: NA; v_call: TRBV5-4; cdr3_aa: CASSPRGPTDTQYF; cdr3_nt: TGTGCCAGCAGCCCGCGGGGGCCGACAGATACGCAGTATTTT
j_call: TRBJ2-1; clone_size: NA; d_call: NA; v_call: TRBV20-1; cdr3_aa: CSARDVRDDYNEQFF; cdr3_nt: TGCAGTGCTAGAGATGTCAGGGACGACTACAATGAGCAGTTCTTC
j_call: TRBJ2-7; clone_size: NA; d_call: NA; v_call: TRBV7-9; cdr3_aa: CASSFKVSYEQYF; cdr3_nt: TGTGCCAGCAGCTTCAAGGTTTCCTACGAGCAGTACTTC
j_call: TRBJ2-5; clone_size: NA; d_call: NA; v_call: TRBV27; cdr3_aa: CASSLSGEHETQYF; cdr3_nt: TGTGCCAGCAGTTTATCGGGGGAGCATGAGACCCAGTACTTC
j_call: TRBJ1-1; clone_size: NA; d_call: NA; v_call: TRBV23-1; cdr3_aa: CASRTARGVQGATEAFF; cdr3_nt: TGCGCCAGCAGAACCGCTCGGGGGGTACAGGGTGCCACTGAAGCTTTCTTT
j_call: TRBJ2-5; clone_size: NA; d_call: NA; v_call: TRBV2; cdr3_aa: CASSGGQDRPKLYQETQYF; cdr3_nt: TGTGCCAGCAGCGGGGGCCAGGACCGCCCCAAATTGTACCAAGAGACCCAGTACTTC
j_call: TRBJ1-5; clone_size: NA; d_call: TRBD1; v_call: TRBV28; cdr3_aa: CASSLMGTGTGSNQPQHF; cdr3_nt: TGTGCCAGCAGTTTAATGGGGACAGGGACGGGGAGCAATCAGCCCCAGCATTTT
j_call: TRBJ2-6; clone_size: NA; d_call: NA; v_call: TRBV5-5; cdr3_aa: CASSLDSYSGANVLTF; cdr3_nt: TGTGCCAGCAGCTTAGACAGCTACTCTGGGGCCAACGTCCTGACTTTC
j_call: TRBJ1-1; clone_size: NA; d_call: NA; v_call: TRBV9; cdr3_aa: CASSALGTEAFF; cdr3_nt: TGTGCCAGCAGCGCTCTGGGGACTGAAGCTTTCTTT
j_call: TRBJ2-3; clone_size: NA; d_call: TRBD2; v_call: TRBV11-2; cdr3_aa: CASSSPGLGTLTDTQYF; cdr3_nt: TGTGCCAGCAGCTCACCGGGACTAGGAACTCTCACGGATACGCAGTATTTT
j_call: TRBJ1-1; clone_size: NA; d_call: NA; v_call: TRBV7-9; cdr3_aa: CASRAIVRSDTEAFF; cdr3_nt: TGTGCCAGCAGAGCTATAGTGAGGTCGGATACTGAAGCTTTCTTT
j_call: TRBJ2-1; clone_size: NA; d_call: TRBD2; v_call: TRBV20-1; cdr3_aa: CSARVTSGYNEQFF; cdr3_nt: TGCAGTGCTAGAGTGACTAGCGGTTACAATGAGCAGTTCTTC
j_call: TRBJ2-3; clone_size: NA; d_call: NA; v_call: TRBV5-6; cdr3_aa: CASSFAADTQYF; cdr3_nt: TGTGCCAGCAGCTTCGCCGCGGATACGCAGTATTTT
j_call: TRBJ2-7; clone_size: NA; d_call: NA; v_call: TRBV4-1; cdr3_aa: CASSQESLLTMSSYEQYF; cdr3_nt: TGCGCCAGCAGCCAAGAAAGTCTCCTGACAATGAGCTCCTACGAGCAGTACTTC
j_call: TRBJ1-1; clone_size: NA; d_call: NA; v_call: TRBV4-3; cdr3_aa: CASSQGRSGGTEAFF; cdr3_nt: TGCGCCAGCAGCCAAGGTCGGTCGGGCGGGACTGAAGCTTTCTTT
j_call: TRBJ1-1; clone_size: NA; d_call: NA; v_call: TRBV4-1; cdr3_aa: CASSQGRHHRGNTEAFF; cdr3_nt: TGCGCCAGCAGCCAAGGTCGGCACCACCGGGGGAACACTGAAGCTTTCTTT
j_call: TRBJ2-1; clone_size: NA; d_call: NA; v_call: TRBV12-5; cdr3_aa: CASGTGTGYRQFF; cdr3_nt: TGTGCTAGTGGAACCGGGACCGGGTATCGGCAGTTCTTC
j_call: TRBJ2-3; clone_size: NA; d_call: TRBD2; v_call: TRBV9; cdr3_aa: CASSVAELAGGTDTQYF; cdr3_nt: TGTGCCAGCAGCGTAGCTGAGCTAGCGGGGGGCACAGATACGCAGTATTTT
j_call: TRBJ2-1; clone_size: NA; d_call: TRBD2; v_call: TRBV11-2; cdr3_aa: CASRQGLLNEQFF; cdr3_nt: TGTGCCAGCAGGCAGGGACTATTAAATGAGCAGTTCTTC
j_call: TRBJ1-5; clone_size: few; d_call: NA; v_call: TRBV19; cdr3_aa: CASSILAGSNQPQHF; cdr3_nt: TGTGCCAGTAGTATTCTAGCAGGGAGCAATCAGCCCCAGCATTTT
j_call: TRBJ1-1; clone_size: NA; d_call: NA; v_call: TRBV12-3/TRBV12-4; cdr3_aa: CASSFRANTEAFF; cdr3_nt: TGTGCCAGCAGTTTTAGGGCGAACACTGAAGCTTTCTTT
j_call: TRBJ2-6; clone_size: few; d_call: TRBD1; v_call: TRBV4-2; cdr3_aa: CASSQEVGTGVISGANVLTF; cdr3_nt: TGTGCCAGCAGCCAAGAAGTTGGGACAGGGGTGATCTCTGGGGCCAACGTCCTGACTTTC
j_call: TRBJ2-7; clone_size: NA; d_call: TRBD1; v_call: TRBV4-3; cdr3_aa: CASSQVVGQGLKNEQYF; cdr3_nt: TGCGCCAGCAGCCAAGTTGTGGGACAGGGTTTGAAAAACGAGCAGTACTTC
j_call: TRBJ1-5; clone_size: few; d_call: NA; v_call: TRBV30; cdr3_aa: CAWSSGTASNQPQHF; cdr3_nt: TGTGCCTGGAGTAGTGGAACAGCCAGCAATCAGCCCCAGCATTTT
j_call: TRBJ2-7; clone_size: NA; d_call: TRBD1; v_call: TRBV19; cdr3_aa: CASSIGRTGREQYF; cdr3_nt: TGTGCCAGTAGTATAGGTCGGACAGGCCGCGAGCAGTACTTC
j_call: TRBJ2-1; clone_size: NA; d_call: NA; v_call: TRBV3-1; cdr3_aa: CASSQETPNEQFF; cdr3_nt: TGTGCCAGCAGCCAAGAGACTCCGAATGAGCAGTTCTTC
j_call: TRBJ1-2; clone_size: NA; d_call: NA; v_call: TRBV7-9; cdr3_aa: CASSLRTVYGYTF; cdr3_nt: TGTGCCAGCAGCTTAAGGACGGTCTATGGCTACACCTTC
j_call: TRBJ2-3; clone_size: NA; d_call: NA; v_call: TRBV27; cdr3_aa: CASTKLSFASTDTQYF; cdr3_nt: TGTGCCAGCACCAAACTGAGCTTCGCTAGCACAGATACGCAGTATTTT
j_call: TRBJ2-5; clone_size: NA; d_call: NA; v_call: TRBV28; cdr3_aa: CASRTTSRRIGETQYF; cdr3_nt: TGTGCCAGCAGGACAACTAGTAGGAGGATCGGGGAGACCCAGTACTTC
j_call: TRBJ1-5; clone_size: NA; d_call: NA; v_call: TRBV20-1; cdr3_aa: CSARDEGQPQHF; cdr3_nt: TGCAGTGCTAGGGACGAGGGACAGCCCCAGCATTTT
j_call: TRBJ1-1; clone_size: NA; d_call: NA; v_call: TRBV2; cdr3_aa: CAILEGVTAEAFF; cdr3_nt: TGTGCCATCTTAGAGGGGGTGACGGCTGAAGCTTTCTTT
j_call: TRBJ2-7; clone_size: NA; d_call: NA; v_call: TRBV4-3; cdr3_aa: CASSLEVQGPYEQYF; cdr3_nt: TGCGCCAGCAGCCTTGAGGTACAGGGCCCCTACGAGCAGTACTTC
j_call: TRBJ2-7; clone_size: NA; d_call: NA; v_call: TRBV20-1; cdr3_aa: CSATSGTNYEQYF; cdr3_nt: TGCAGTGCTACTTCCGGGACGAACTACGAGCAGTACTTC
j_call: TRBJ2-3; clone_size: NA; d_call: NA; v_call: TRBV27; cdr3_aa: CASQGRDWADTQYF; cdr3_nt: TGTGCCTCCCAAGGGCGGGATTGGGCAGATACGCAGTATTTT
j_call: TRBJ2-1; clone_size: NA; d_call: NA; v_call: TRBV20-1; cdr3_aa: CRGNSASSYNEQFF; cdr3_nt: TGCAGGGGAAATAGCGCGAGCTCCTACAATGAGCAGTTCTTC
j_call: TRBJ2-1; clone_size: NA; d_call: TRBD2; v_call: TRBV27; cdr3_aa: CASSPTSGGRGEQFF; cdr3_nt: TGTGCCAGCAGCCCCACTAGCGGGGGTCGGGGGGAGCAGTTCTTC
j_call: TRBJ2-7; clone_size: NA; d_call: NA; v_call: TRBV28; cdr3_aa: CASSRSVRDYEQYF; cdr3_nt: TGTGCCAGCAGTCGATCCGTCCGGGATTACGAGCAGTACTTC